Many counts were recorded for the clone carrying this T cell receptor (beta chain). The time point here: newly diagnosed GD, antithyroid drugs for less than 3 months. RNA isolated from PBMCs was used to make the TCR library. Trimming pared 7 bases from V and 6 bases from J, leaving 15 bases between. Germline values: CDR1 SQVTM, CDR2 ANQGSEA. The CDR3 has 13 residues. The data were obtained in a study of regulatory T cells in long-lasting Graves disease. Researchers made TCR beta libraries by using iRepertoire HTBI primers and running Arm-PCR on CDR3 regions. A single record per CDR3 protein comes from TCRdb applying MiXCR to the multiplex PCR reads. The table lists a few hundred thousand distinct CDR3 sequences, about 14% of them singletons. The same specimen was also included in a second study, on T cells in Graves' hyperthyroidism and ophthalmopathy. That study adds: Stable disease denoted Graves' hyperthyroidism without ophthalmopathy progression within 18 months.

The TCR was taken from a man younger than 45 with Graves disease. The sample was peripheral blood mononuclear cells (PBMCs), taken at new diagnosis, from a patient treated with antithyroid drugs. The chain employs TRBV29-1 and TRBJ2-2; tentative D call: TRBD1 (6 bases). CDR3 sequence reads: CSARDIGAGELFF. CDR3 coding DNA: TGCAGCGCTAGGGACATTGGAGCCGGGGAGCTGTTTTTT.